One sample yielded the 8 T cell receptor beta chains listed below, sequenced in a study of T cell responses to AZD1222 COVID-19 vaccine. Clones were read by immunoSEQ multiplex PCR, and TCRdb kept only the in-frame ones, dropping some. The table lists 140,000 to 150,000 clones, approximately 89% of them singletons, with around 5.2% in the top ten. Source: peripheral blood, taken on day 0 of AZD1222 vaccination. The source of these receptors is an adult in good health.

This clone was seen once. The chain is built from TRBV27 and TRBJ1-4; D ambiguous. V lost 5 bases and J 7 bases, leaving 11 bases between the germline ends. CDR1 and CDR2 (germline): MNHEY, SMNVEV (reference sequence). The CDR3 spans 13 residues. The CDR3 bases are TGTGCCAGCAGTCCCAGCCTCAGTGAAAAACTGTTTTTT. Translated, it gives CASSPSLSEKLFF.

The CDR3 coding sequence is TGTGCCAGCAGCCGACTAGCGGGGGGGCCCGGCGGGGAGCTGTTTTTT. Amino acid sequence: CASSRLAGGPGGELFF. The rearrangement links TRBV6-4 to TRBJ2-2; 14 bases match TRBD2. J gave up 7 bases and V 6 bases, and 7 bases lay outside the gene matches. Per germline, CDR1 MRHNA and CDR2 SNTAGT. CDR3 length: 16 amino acids.

The V call is TRBV7-2, the J call TRBJ1-1, with D unclear. The CDR3 is 13 amino acids. The V end lost 4 bases, the J end lost 2 bases, and 8 bases lay between the germline ends. Looked up from germline, CDR1 is SGHTA and CDR2 is FQGNSA. The CDR3 here is CASSSQINTEAFF. The CDR3 DNA reads as TGTGCCAGCAGCTCTCAAATAAACACTGAAGCTTTCTTT.

The genes are TRBV9 and TRBJ1-4; the D gene is possibly TRBD1 (5 bases). CDR3 length equals 19 residues. Per the germline V gene, CDR1 is SGDLS and CDR2 is YYNGEE. Trimming cost V 3 bases and J 9 bases, with 30 bases left between them. The CDR3 sequence: CASSATVSGAEIRRKKLFF. Written as DNA, the CDR3 is TGTGCCAGCAGCGCGACAGTGAGCGGGGCGGAAATCCGTCGGAAAAAACTGTTTTTT.

This clone was observed a single time. The J gene is TRBJ1-2, the V gene TRBV11-2; D gene ambiguous. Germline lookup yields CDR1 SGHAT and CDR2 FQNNGV. V gave up 1 base and J gave up 3 bases, with 9 bases separating them. The CDR3 is made up of 14 amino acids. The CDR3 spells CASSLGLDHYGYTF. The CDR3 DNA reads as TGTGCCAGCAGCTTAGGACTCGATCACTATGGCTACACCTTC.

This chain links TRBV5-1 with TRBJ1-5; D possibly corresponds to TRBD1 (5 bases). This CDR3 is built from 15 residues. Germline V gives CDR1 SGHRS, CDR2 YFSETQ. V was clipped by 0 bases and J by 6 bases, with 13 bases between them. CDR3 nucleotides: TGCGCCAGCAGCTTGGGAACGGGGCGAGGTCAGCCCCAGCATTTT. The encoded protein is CASSLGTGRGQPQHF.

This clone was observed once. The chain employs TRBV5-4 and TRBJ2-2; D is unclear. Trimming took 3 bases from V and 8 from J, leaving 17 bases between them. CDR1 is SGHNT and CDR2 is YYREEE in the germline V gene (reference sequence). The CDR3 covers 15 residues. CDR3: CASSSPRTPSGELFF. CDR3 coding DNA: TGTGCCAGCAGCTCCCCCAGGACCCCCTCGGGGGAGCTGTTTTTT.

The chain carries TRBV2 and TRBJ1-4, with 7 bases aligning to TRBD1. There are 14 residues in the CDR3. Losses at the gene ends were 7 bases for V and 8 bases for J; bases not matched to a gene: 10. CDR1 and CDR2 from the germline V gene are SNHLY and FYNNEI. The CDR3 reads CASNRQGGKEKLFF. For the CDR3, the DNA is TGTGCCAGCAATCGACAGGGAGGGAAGGAAAAACTGTTTTTT.